This TCR beta chain appears in the sequencing data of a study of cytomegalovirus exposure and HLA in healthy donors. The CDR3 runs 16 residues. V lost 2 bases, J lost 0 bases, and 2 bases stayed unmatched. Germline assignment: CDR1 SGHRS and CDR2 YFSETQ. As for this clone: Its antigen is not identified.

Points from the study as a whole: Association of a missense DCLRE1C variant with TCR beta V- and J-gene trimming was reported in a later analysis. Being productive about 87% or about 30% of the time was typical of most TCR beta V segments in an earlier analysis. Reportedly, a later analysis found an Asian-associated ancestry cluster had fewer N-insertions than the roughly 700-donor mean. Clonal expansion, a later analysis showed, was greater in HLA-associated TCR beta chains than in equally common others.

In the PCR, 60 Vbeta and 13 Jbeta primers were used. Generated by immunoSEQ multiplex PCR, the TCRdb table keeps only in-frame clones and is missing some. The sample records about 170,000 clones, more than 70% being singletons. The TCR sequence derives from a girl aged 5-17 years in good health and CMV-seronegative. The V and J genes are TRBV5-1 and TRBJ2-2; TRBD1 aligns across 9 bases. The sample taken for sequencing was PBMCs. The CDR3: CASSFGDRANTGELFF. The DNA for the CDR3 is TGCGCCAGCAGCTTTGGGGACAGGGCGAACACCGGGGAGCTGTTTTTT.